A selection of T cell receptor beta chains follows, all from one sample in a study of blood T cells in healthy people across ages. TCRdb re-derived calls from the 5' RACE reads in MiXCR, one entry per CDR3 protein. The profile covers over 1,500,000 distinct CDR3 sequences, with around 42% appearing a single time and 23% taken by the ten largest. The source material was blood. These TCRs come from a human donor in good health. Both conserved end residues are part of each CDR3. The order of the fields is D gene, J gene, clone size, V gene, CDR3 protein, CDR3 DNA. A D gene is named only where the DNA matches it firmly. Size is omitted from some rows. Given values are once, few, many or a class for expanded clones.

>TRBD1|TRBJ2-7|many|TRBV29-1
CSVVPGQTYEQYF
TGCAGCGTTGTCCCGGGACAGACTTACGAGCAGTACTTC
>TRBD1|TRBJ1-1|-|TRBV7-9
CASRAGTGESTEAFF
TGTGCCAGCAGGGCCGGGACAGGGGAATCCACTGAAGCTTTCTTT
>TRBD2|TRBJ2-7|few|TRBV20-1
CSAREVASGTYEQYF
TGCAGTGCTAGAGAGGTGGCTAGCGGGACCTACGAGCAGTACTTC
>-|TRBJ2-1|-|TRBV28
CASSSLSRPQGPKPYNEQFF
TGTGCCAGCAGTTCTCTCAGCCGTCCACAGGGTCCTAAACCTTACAATGAGCAGTTCTTC
>-|TRBJ2-7|-|TRBV11-2
CASSQGDSFNSYEQYF
TGTGCCAGCAGCCAGGGGGACTCCTTTAACTCCTACGAGCAGTACTTC
>TRBD1|TRBJ1-6|-|TRBV7-6
CASSLWVRDSNSPLHF
TGTGCCAGCAGCTTATGGGTCCGGGACAGCAATTCACCCCTCCACTTT
>-|TRBJ2-7|few|TRBV20-1
CSAQLGGADNNEQYF
TGCAGTGCTCAATTAGGGGGGGCGGATAACAATGAGCAGTACTTC
>-|TRBJ1-5|-|TRBV5-6
CASSLVADSNQPQHF
TGTGCCAGCAGCTTGGTAGCAGATAGCAATCAGCCCCAGCATTTT
>-|TRBJ2-7|-|TRBV6-2/TRBV6-3
CASNYRAGSYEQYF
TGTGCCAGCAACTATAGGGCCGGATCCTACGAGCAGTACTTC
>TRBD2|TRBJ2-1|-|TRBV13
CASSQPSSGGVYEQFF
TGTGCCAGCAGCCAACCTTCTAGCGGGGGCGTCTATGAGCAGTTCTTC
>-|TRBJ2-1|-|TRBV2
CASSERLVTYNEQFF
TGTGCCAGCAGTGAACGTCTGGTGACCTACAATGAGCAGTTCTTC
>TRBD1|TRBJ1-5|-|TRBV12-3/TRBV12-4
CASSRGQQQPQHF
TGTGCCAGCAGCAGGGGACAGCAACAGCCCCAGCATTTT
>-|TRBJ1-1|-|TRBV28
CASSLIQNTEAFF
TGTGCCAGCAGTTTGATCCAGAACACTGAAGCTTTCTTT
>-|TRBJ2-6|few|TRBV15
CATSKNRESGANVLTF
TGTGCCACCAGCAAAAACAGGGAGTCCGGGGCCAACGTCCTGACTTTC
>TRBD2|TRBJ2-3|-|TRBV5-5
CASSSRLAGVNTDTQYF
TGTGCCAGCAGCTCCCGACTAGCGGGGGTAAACACAGATACGCAGTATTTT
>TRBD1|TRBJ1-2|-|TRBV7-2
CASSTRGQGPDGYTF
TGTGCCAGCAGCACAAGGGGACAGGGGCCCGATGGCTACACCTTC
>TRBD2|TRBJ2-1|-|TRBV2
CASNSGTRLYNEQFF
TGTGCCAGCAACTCCGGGACTAGGCTTTACAATGAGCAGTTCTTC